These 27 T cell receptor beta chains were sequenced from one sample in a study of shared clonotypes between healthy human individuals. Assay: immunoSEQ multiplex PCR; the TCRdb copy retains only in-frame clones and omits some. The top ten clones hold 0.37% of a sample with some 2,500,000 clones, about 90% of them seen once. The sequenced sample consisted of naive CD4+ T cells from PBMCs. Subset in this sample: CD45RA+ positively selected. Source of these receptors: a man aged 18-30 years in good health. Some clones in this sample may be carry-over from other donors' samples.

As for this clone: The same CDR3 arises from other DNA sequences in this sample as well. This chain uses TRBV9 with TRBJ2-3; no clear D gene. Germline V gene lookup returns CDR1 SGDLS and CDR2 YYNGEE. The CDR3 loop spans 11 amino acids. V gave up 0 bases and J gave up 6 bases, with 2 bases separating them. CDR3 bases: TGTGCCAGCAGCGTAGAGGATACGCAGTATTTT. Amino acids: CASSVEDTQYF.

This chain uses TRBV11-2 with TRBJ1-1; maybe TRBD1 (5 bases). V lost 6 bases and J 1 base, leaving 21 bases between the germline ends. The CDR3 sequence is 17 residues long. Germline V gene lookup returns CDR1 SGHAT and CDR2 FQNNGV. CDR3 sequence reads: CASRSGRGIHRNTEAFF. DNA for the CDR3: TGTGCCAGCAGATCAGGAAGGGGAATTCATCGGAACACTGAAGCTTTCTTT.

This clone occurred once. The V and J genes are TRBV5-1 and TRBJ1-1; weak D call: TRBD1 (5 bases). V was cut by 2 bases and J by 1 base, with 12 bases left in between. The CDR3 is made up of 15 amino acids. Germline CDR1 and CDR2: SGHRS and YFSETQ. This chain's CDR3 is CASSFNRPQNTEAFF. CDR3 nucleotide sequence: TGCGCCAGCAGCTTTAACAGGCCCCAGAACACTGAAGCTTTCTTT.

The CDR3 DNA reads as TGCGCCAGCAGCTCGACAGTCTCTGGGGCCAACGTCCTGACTTTC. This translates into CASSSTVSGANVLTF. This sequence joins TRBV5-1 and TRBJ2-6, with D maybe TRBD1 (5 bases). The V gene lost 3 bases and the J gene lost 0 bases, with 7 bases spanning the gap. Germline CDR1 SGHRS, CDR2 YFSETQ. The CDR3 sequence is 15 residues long.

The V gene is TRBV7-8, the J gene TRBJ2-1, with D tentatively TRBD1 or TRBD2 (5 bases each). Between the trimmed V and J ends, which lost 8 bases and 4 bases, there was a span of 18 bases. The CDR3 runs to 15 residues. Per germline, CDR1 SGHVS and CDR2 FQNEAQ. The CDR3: CASLERGDVYNEQFF. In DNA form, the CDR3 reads TGTGCCAGCCTCGAGCGAGGGGATGTTTACAATGAGCAGTTCTTC. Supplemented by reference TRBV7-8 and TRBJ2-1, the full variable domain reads GAGVSQSPRYKVAKRGQDVALRCDPISGHVSLFWYQQALGQGPEFLTYFQNEAQLDKSGLPSDRFFAERPEGSVSTLKIQRTQQEDSAVYLCASLERGDVYNEQFFGPGTRLTVL.

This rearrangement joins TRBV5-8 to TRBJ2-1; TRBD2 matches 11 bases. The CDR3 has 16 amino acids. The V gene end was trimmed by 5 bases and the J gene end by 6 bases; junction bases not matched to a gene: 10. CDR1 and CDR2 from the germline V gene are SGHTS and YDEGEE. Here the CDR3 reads CASRSGGTSGANEQFF. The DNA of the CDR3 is TGTGCCAGCAGATCCGGTGGGACTAGCGGAGCCAATGAGCAGTTCTTC. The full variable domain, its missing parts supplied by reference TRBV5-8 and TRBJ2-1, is EAGVTQSPTHLIKTRGQQATLRCSPISGHTSVYWYQQALGLGLQFLLWYDEGEERNRGNFPPRFSGRQFPNYSSELNVNALELEDSALYLCASRSGGTSGANEQFFGPGTRLTVL.

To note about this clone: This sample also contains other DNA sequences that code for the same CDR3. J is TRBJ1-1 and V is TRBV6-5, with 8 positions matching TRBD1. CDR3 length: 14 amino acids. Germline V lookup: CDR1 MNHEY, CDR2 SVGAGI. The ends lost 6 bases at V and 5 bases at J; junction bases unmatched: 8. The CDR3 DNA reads TGTGCCAGCAGGAACGACAGGGGAGGAACTGAAGCTTTCTTT. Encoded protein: CASRNDRGGTEAFF.

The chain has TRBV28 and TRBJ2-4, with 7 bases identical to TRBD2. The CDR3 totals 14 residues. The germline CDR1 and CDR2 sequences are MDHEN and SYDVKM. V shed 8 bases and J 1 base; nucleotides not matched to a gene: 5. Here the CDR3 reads CASRGSGAKNIQYF. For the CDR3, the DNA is TGTGCCAGCCGCGGGAGTGGGGCCAAAAACATTCAGTACTTC.

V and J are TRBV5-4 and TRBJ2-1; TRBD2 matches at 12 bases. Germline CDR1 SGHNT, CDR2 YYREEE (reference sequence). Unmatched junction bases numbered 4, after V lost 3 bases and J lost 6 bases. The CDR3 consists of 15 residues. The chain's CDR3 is CASSSGLAGLNEQFF. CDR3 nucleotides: TGTGCCAGCAGCTCTGGACTAGCGGGGCTCAATGAGCAGTTCTTC.

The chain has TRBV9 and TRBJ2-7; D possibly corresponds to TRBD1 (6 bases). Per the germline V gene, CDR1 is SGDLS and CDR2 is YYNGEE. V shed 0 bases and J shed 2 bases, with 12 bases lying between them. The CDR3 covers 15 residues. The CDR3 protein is CASSVAGTLTYEQYF. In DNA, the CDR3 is TGTGCCAGCAGCGTAGCCGGGACACTAACCTACGAGCAGTACTTC.

DNA of the CDR3: TGTGCCAGCAGTTCCGGCGGGACATATGAGCACGAGCAGTACTTC. The encoded protein is CASSSGGTYEHEQYF. The chain carries TRBV28 and TRBJ2-7, with D possibly called TRBD1 or TRBD2 (6 bases each). V was clipped by 4 bases and J by 5 bases, with 18 bases between them. CDR1 is MDHEN, CDR2 SYDVKM, per germline. This CDR3 has 15 residues.

For the CDR3, the DNA is TGTGCCAGCAGCAGGGGGGACACAGGGGTTATGGAAAAACTGTTTTTT. Translation gives CASSRGDTGVMEKLFF. The rearrangement joins TRBV5-4 to TRBJ1-4; 7 nucleotides match TRBD1. V lost 4 bases to trimming and J lost 8 bases; unmatched junction nucleotides: 14. Germline lookup yields CDR1 SGHNT and CDR2 YYREEE (reference sequence). The length of the CDR3 is 16 residues.

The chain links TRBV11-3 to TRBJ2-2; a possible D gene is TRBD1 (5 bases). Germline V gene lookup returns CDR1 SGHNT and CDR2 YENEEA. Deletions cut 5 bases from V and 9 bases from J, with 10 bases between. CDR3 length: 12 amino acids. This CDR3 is CASSQTARELFF. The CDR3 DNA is TGTGCCAGCAGCCAGACAGCGCGGGAGCTGTTTTTT.

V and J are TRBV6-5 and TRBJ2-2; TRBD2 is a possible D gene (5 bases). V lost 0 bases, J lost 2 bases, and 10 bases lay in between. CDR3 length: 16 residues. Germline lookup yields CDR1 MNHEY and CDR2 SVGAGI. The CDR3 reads CASSYSASSNTGELFF. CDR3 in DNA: TGTGCCAGCAGTTACTCGGCTAGCAGCAACACCGGGGAGCTGTTTTTT.

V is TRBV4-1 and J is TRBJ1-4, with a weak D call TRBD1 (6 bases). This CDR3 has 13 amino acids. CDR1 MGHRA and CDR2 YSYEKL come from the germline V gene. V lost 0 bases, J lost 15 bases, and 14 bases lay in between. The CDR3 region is CASSQEGGRTVFF. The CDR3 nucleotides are TGCGCCAGCAGCCAAGAAGGGGGTCGGACGGTGTTTTTT.

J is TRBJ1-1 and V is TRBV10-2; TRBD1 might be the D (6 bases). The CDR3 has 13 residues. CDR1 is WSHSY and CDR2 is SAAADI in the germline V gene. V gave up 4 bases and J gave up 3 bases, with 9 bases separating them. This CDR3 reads CASSVDSHTEAFF. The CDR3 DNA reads TGCGCCAGCAGTGTGGACAGTCACACTGAAGCTTTCTTT.

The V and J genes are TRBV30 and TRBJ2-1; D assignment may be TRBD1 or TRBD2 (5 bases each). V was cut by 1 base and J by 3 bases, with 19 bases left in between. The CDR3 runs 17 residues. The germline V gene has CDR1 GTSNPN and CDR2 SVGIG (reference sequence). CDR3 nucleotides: TGTGCCTGGAGTGGAGGGAACCTCGAAAGGGGCTACAATGAGCAGTTCTTC. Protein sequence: CAWSGGNLERGYNEQFF.

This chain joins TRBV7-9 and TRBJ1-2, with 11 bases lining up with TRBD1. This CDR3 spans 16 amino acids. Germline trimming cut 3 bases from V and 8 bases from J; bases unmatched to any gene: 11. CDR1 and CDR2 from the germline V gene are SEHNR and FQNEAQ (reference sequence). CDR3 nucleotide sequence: TGTGCCAGCAGCTTTGGGACAGGGGGTCGCGCGAGGGGCTACACCTTC. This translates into CASSFGTGGRARGYTF. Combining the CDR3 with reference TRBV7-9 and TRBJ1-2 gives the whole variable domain DTGVSQNPRHKITKRGQNVTFRCDPISEHNRLYWYRQTLGQGPEFLTYFQNEAQLEKSRLLSDRFSAERPKGSFSTLEIQRTEQGDSAMYLCASSFGTGGRARGYTFGSGTRLTVV.

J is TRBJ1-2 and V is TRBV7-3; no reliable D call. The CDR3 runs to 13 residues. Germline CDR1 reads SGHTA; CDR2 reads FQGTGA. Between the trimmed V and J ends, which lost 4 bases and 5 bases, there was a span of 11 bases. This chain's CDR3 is CASSSAREYGYTF. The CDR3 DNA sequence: TGTGCCAGCAGCTCCGCGCGCGAGTATGGCTACACCTTC.

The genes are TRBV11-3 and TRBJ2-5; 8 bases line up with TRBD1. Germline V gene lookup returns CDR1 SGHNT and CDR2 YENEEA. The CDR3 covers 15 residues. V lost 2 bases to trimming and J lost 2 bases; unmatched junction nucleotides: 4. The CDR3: CASSLSRDRQETQYF. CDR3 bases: TGTGCCAGCAGCTTATCCCGGGACAGGCAAGAGACCCAGTACTTC.

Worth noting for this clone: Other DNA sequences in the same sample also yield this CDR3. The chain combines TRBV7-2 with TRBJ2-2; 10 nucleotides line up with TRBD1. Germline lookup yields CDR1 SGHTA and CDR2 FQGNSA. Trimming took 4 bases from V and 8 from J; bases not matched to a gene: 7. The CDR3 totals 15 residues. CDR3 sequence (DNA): TGTGCCAGCAGCTACCGGACAGGGGGTACTGGGGAGCTGTTTTTT. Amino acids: CASSYRTGGTGELFF.

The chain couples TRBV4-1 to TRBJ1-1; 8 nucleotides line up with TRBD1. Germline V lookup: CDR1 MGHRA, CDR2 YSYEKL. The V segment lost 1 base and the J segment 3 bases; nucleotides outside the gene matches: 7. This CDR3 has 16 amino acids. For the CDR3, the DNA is TGCGCCAGCAGCCAAGTAAACAGGGGGGGGGACACTGAAGCTTTCTTT. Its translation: CASSQVNRGGDTEAFF.

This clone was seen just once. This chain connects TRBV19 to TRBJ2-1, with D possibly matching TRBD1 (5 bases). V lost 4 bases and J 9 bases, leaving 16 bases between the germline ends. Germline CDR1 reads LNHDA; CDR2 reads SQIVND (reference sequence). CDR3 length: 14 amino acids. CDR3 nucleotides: TGTGCCAGTAGTAGGACGACAGTCGGAGTTGAGCAGTTCTTC. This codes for CASSRTTVGVEQFF.

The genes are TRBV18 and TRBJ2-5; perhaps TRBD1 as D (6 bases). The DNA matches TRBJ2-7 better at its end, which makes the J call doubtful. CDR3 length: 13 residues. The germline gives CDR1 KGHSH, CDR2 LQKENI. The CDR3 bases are TGTGCCAGCTCCCGGGACACCTCCTACGAGCAGTACTTC. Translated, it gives CASSRDTSYEQYF.

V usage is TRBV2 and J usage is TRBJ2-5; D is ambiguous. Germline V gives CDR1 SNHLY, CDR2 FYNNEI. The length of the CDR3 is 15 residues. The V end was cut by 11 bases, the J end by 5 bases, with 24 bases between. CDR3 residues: CAGHRQRIIEETQYF. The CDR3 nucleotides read TGTGCCGGCCATCGACAAAGGATCATTGAGGAGACCCAGTACTTC. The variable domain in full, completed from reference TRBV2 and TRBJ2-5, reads EPEVTQTPSHQVTQMGQEVILRCVPISNHLYFYWYRQILGQKVEFLVSFYNNEISEKSEIFDDQFSVERPDGSNFTLKIRSTKLEDSAMYFCAGHRQRIIEETQYFGPGTRLLVL.

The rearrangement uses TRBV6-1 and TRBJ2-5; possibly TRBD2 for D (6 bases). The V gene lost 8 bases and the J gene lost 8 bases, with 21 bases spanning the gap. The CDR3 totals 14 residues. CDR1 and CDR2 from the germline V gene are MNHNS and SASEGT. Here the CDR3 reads CASDPSGYGVTQYF. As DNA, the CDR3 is TGTGCCAGCGACCCCAGCGGGTACGGGGTAACCCAGTACTTC.

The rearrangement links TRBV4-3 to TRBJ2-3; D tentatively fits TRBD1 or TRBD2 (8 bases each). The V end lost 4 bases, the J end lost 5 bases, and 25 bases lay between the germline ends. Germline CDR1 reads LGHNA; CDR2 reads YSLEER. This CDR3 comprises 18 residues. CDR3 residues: CASSPRGGQDPAGDTQYF. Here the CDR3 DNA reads TGCGCCAGCAGCCCCCGGGGGGGACAGGACCCCGCGGGAGATACGCAGTATTTT.